The 6 T cell receptor beta chains below all came from one sample that was sequenced in a study of brain T cells in children with intractable seizures. Sequencing was performed with immunoSEQ multiplex PCR; in TCRdb, only in-frame clones are kept and a portion is missing. This table has about 22,000 clones, 94% appearing once. The source material was peripheral blood, sampled at surgery. The receptor source for this set is a boy under 18 with focal cortical dysplasia and intractable seizures.

This chain links TRBV4-1 with TRBJ2-3; D remains unclear. Trimming shortened V by 3 bases and J by 2 bases, and 3 bases separated the two germline ends. The CDR3 runs 12 residues. CDR1 and CDR2 (germline): MGHRA, YSYEKL. CDR3 DNA sequence: TGCGCCAGCAGCCATCCCACAGATACGCAGTATTTT. It is translated as CASSHPTDTQYF.

V and J are TRBV5-5 and TRBJ1-1; D remains ambiguous. Deletions cut 7 bases from V and 1 base from J, with 14 bases between. Per germline, CDR1 SGHKS and CDR2 YYEKEE (reference sequence). The CDR3 loop spans 14 amino acids. In DNA form, the CDR3 reads TGTGCCAGCCTCTGGGCCCCAGGGAACACTGAAGCTTTCTTT. Translating gives CASLWAPGNTEAFF.

This clone has a handful of counts. This sequence joins TRBV3-1 (or the pseudogene TRBV3-2) and TRBJ1-5, with a possible D match to TRBD1 (6 bases). Germline V gives CDR1 LGHDT, CDR2 YNNKEL (reference sequence). Trimming took off 6 bases at V and 7 bases at J, with 16 bases between the two ends. The CDR3 is made up of 14 amino acids. The CDR3 coding sequence is TGTGCCAGCAGGGCCAGGGGTGGAGGACAGCCCCAGCATTTT. This translates into CASRARGGGQPQHF.

In DNA form, the CDR3 reads TGTGCCAGCAGTGAATTAGCTGGCAGGGGGGAAGAGACCCAGTACTTC. Its translation is CASSELAGRGEETQYF. V usage is TRBV6-1 and J usage is TRBJ2-5; D may be TRBD1 (7 bases). Germline CDR1 MNHNS, CDR2 SASEGT. V lost 2 bases, J lost 3 bases, and 16 bases lay in between. There are 16 residues in the CDR3.

The genes are TRBV5-5 and TRBJ1-2; D ambiguous. Germline V CDR1 and CDR2: SGHKS, YYEKEE (reference sequence). Trimming pared 1 base from V and 3 bases from J, leaving 16 bases between. The length of the CDR3 is 16 residues. CDR3 amino acids: CASSLTGAPADYGYTF. Here the CDR3 DNA reads TGTGCCAGCAGCTTGACCGGTGCTCCGGCGGACTATGGCTACACCTTC.

This clone was seen only once. CDR3 amino acids: CASTWMGGGGYTF. The CDR3 nucleotides are TGCGCCAGCACCTGGATGGGGGGTGGTGGCTACACCTTC. This rearrangement joins TRBV5-1 to TRBJ1-2, with D maybe TRBD1 (5 bases). Trimming took off 6 bases at V and 7 bases at J, with 16 bases between the two ends. Germline V gene lookup returns CDR1 SGHRS and CDR2 YFSETQ. CDR3 length: 13 residues.